The sequence of this T cell receptor beta chain was determined in a study of shared clonotypes between healthy human individuals. Here immunoSEQ multiplex PCR was the method, and the copy in TCRdb shows in-frame clones only, minus some. The sample yields around 500,000 clones, roughly 85% seen once. The sample comprised PBMCs. This TCR was recovered from a woman aged 40 to 50 in good health. Some clones in this sample may be carry-over from other donors' samples.

The chain's CDR3 is CASSDSPSGNTIYF. For the CDR3, the DNA is TGTGCCAGCAGTGACAGCCCCTCTGGAAACACCATATATTTT. The genes are TRBV6-4 and TRBJ1-3, with D uncertain. V lost 2 bases to trimming and J lost 0 bases, with 5 bases between them. Looked up from germline, CDR1 is MRHNA and CDR2 is SNTAGT. This CDR3 contains 14 residues.